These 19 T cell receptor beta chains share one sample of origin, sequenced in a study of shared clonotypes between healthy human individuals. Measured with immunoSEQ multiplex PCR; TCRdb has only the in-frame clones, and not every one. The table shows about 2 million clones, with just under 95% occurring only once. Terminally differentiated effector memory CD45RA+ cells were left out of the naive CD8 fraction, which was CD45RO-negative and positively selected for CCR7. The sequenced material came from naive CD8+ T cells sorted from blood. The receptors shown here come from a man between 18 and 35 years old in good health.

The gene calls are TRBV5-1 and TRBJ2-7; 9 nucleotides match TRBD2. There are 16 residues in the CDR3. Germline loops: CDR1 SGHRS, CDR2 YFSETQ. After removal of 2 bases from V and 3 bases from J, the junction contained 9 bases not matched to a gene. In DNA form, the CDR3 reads TGCGCCAGCAGCTTTTCGAAGCGGGAGGACCTCTACGAGCAGTACTTC. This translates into CASSFSKREDLYEQYF.

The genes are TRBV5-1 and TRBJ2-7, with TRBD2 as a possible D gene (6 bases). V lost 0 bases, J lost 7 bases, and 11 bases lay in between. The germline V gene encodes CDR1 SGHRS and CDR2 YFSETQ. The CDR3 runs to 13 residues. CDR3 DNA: TGCGCCAGCAGCTTGGAACGGGAGTGGGAGCAGTACTTC. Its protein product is CASSLEREWEQYF.

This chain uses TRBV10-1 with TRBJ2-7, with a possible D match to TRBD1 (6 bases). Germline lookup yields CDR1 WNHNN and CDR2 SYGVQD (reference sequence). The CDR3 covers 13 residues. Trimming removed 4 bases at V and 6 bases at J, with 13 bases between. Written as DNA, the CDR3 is TGCGCCAGCAGTGTAAACAGGGTGGGCGAGCAGTACTTC. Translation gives CASSVNRVGEQYF.

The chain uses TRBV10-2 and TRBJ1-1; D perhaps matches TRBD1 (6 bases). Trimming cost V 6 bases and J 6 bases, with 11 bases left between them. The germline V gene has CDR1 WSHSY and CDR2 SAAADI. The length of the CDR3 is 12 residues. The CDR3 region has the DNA TGCGCCAGCAGCGGACAGTTGTCTGAAGCTTTCTTT. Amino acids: CASSGQLSEAFF.

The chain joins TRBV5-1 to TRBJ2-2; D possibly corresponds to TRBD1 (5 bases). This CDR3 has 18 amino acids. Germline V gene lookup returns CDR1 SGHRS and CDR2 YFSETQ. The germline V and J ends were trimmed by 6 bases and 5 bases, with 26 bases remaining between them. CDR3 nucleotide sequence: TGCGCCAGCAACCCCTGGGGCCCTTATGGGATAGGGACCGGGGAGCTGTTTTTT. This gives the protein CASNPWGPYGIGTGELFF.

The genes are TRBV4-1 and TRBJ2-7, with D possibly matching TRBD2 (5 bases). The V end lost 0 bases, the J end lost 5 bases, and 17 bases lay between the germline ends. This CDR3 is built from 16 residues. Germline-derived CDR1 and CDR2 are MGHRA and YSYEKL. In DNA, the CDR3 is TGCGCCAGCAGCCAAGACGGTGAGGGCCTGAGGGACGAGCAGTACTTC. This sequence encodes CASSQDGEGLRDEQYF.

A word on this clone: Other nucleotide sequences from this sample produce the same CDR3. CDR3 coding DNA: TGTGCCAGCAGTTTCAGGGGGTGGACCGGGGAGCTGTTTTTT. Its protein is CASSFRGWTGELFF. The chain uses TRBV28 and TRBJ2-2; TRBD1 matches 7 bases. The CDR3 contains 14 residues. Losses at the gene ends were 3 bases for V and 5 bases for J; bases not matched to a gene: 3. Germline CDR1 and CDR2: MDHEN and SYDVKM.

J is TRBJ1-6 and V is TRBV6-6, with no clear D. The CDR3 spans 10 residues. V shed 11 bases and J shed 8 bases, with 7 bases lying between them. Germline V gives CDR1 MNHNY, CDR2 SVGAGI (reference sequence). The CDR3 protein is CASGDSPLHF. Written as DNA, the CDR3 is TGTGCCTCTGGGGATTCACCCCTCCACTTT.

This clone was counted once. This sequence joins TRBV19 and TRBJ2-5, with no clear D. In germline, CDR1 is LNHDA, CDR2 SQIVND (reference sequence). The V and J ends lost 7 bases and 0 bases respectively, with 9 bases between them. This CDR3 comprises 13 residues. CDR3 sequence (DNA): TGTGCCAGTAAGGGCGTTCACCAAGAGACCCAGTACTTC. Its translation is CASKGVHQETQYF.

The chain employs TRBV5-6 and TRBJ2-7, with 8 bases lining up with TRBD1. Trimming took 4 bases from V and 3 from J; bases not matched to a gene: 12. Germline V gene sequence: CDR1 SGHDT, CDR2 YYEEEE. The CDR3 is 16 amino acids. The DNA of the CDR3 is TGTGCCAGCAGCACGGCGACAGGGGAGATTTACTACGAGCAGTACTTC. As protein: CASSTATGEIYYEQYF.

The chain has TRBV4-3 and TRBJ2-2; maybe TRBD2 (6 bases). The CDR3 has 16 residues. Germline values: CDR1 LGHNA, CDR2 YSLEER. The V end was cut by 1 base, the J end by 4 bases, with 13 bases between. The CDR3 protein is CASSQGTGAGTGELFF. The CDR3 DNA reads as TGCGCCAGCAGCCAAGGGACTGGAGCGGGCACCGGGGAGCTGTTTTTT.

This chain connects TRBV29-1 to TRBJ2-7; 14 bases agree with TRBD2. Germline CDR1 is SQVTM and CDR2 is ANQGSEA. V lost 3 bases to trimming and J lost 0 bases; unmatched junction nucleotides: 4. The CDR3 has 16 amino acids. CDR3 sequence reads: CSVEGTSGSSSYEQYF. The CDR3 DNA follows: TGCAGCGTTGAGGGGACTAGCGGGAGTAGCTCCTACGAGCAGTACTTC.

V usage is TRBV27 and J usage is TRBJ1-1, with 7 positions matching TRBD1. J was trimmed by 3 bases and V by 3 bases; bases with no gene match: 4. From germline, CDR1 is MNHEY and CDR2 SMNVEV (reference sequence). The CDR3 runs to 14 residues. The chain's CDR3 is CASSFRQGDTEAFF. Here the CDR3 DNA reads TGTGCCAGCAGTTTTAGACAGGGAGACACTGAAGCTTTCTTT.

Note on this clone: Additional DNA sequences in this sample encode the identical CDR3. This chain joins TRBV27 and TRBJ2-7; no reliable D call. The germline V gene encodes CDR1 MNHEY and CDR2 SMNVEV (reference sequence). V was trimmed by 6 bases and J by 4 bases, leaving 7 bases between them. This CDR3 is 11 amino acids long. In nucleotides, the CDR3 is TGTGCCAGCAGCCCCGGGTACGAGCAGTACTTC. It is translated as CASSPGYEQYF.

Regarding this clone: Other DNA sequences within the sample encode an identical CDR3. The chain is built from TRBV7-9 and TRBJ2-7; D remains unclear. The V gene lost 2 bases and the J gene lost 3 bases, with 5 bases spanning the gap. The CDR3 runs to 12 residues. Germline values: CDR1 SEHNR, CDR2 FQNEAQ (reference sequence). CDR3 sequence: CASSLSSYEQYF. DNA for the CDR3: TGTGCCAGCAGCTTATCAAGCTACGAGCAGTACTTC.

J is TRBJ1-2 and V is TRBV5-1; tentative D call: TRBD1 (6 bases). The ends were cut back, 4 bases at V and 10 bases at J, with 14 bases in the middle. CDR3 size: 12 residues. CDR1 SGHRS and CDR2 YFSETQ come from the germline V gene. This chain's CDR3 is CASSPEDSPYTF. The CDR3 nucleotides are TGCGCCAGCAGCCCAGAGGACAGTCCCTACACCTTC.

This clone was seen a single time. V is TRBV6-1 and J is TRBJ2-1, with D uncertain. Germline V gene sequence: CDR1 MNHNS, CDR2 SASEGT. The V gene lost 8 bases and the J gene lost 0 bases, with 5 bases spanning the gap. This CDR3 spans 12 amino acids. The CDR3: CASQVSYNEQFF. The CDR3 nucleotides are TGTGCCAGCCAGGTCTCCTACAATGAGCAGTTCTTC.

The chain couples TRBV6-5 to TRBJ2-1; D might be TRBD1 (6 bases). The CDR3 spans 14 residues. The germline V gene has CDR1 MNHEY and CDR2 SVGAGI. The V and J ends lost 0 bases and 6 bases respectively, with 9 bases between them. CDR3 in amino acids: CASSYSEGGNEQFF. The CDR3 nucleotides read TGTGCCAGCAGTTACTCTGAAGGGGGCAATGAGCAGTTCTTC.

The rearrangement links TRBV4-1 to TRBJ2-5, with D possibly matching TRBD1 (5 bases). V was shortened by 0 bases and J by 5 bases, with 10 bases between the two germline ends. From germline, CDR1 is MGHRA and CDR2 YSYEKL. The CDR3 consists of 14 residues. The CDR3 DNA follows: TGCGCCAGCAGCCAAGAAAGCAGGGATGAGACCCAGTACTTC. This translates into CASSQESRDETQYF.